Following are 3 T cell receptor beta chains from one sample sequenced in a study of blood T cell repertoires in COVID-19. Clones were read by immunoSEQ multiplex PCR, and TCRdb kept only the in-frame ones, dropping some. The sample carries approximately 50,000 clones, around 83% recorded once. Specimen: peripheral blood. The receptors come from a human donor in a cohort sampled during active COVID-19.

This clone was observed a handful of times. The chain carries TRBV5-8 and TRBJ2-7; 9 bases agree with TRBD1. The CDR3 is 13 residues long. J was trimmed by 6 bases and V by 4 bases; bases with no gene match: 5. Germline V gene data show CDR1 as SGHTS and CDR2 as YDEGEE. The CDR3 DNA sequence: TGTGCCAGCAGCCCGGGACAGGGTCGCGAGCAGTACTTC. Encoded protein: CASSPGQGREQYF.

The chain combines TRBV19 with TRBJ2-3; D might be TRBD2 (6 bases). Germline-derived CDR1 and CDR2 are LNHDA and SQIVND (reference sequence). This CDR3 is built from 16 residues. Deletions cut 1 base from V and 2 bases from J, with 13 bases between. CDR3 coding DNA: TGTGCCAGTAGTATAGCTCCACGCGGGACCACAGATACGCAGTATTTT. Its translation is CASSIAPRGTTDTQYF. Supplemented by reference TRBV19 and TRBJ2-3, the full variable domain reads DGGITQSPKYLFRKEGQNVTLSCEQNLNHDAMYWYRQDPGQGLRLIYYSQIVNDFQKGDIAEGYSVSREKKESFPLTVTSAQKNPTAFYLCASSIAPRGTTDTQYFGPGTRLTVL.

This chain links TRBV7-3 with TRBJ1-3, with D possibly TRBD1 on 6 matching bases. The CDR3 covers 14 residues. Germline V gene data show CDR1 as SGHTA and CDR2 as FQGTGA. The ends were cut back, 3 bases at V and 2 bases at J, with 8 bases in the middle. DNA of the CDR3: TGTGCCAGCAGCTTCGGGACACCTGGAAACACCATATATTTT. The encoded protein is CASSFGTPGNTIYF.